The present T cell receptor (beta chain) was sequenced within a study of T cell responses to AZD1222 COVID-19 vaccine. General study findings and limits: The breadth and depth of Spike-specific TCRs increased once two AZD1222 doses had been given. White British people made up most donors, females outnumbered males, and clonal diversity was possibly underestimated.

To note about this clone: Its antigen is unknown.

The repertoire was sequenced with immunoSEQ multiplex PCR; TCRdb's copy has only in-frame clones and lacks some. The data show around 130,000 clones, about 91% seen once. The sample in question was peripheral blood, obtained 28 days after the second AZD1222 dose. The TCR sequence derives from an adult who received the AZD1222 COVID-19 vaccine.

The CDR3 DNA reads as TGTGCCAGCAGCTTGTTGGTAGCGCCAGATACGCAGTATTTT. The encoded protein is CASSLLVAPDTQYF. The rearrangement links TRBV5-4 to TRBJ2-3, with D perhaps TRBD2 (5 bases). CDR1 SGHNT and CDR2 YYREEE come from the germline V gene (reference sequence). Trimming removed 1 base from V and 4 bases from J, with 10 bases in between. This CDR3 has 14 residues.